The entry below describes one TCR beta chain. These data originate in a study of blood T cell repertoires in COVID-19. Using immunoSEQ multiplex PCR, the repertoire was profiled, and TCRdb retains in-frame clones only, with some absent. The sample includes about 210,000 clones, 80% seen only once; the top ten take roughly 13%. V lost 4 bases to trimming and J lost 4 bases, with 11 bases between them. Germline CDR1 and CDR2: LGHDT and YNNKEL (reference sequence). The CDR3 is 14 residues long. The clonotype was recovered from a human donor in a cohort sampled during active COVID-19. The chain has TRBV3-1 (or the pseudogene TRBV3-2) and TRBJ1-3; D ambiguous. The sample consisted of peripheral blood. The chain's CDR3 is CASSLREVGNTIYF. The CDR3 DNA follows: TGTGCCAGCAGCCTCCGGGAGGTCGGAAACACCATATATTTT.